What follows is one T cell receptor beta chain and its context. The sample is drawn from a study of T-cell memory formation after mild COVID-19. TCRdb reprocessed the 5' RACE reads via MiXCR and lists one record per CDR3 protein. The sample records 250,000 to 300,000 distinct CDR3 sequences, roughly 17% being singletons. The V and J ends lost 6 bases and 1 base respectively, with 12 bases between them. Germline V gene sequence: CDR1 MNHEY, CDR2 SVGAGI. The CDR3 sequence is 14 residues long. The receptor was derived from a man younger than 35 who had mild COVID-19 (a few samples of this study predate the infection). Cell type and time point are not known. The chain combines TRBV6-5 with TRBJ1-2; D ambiguous. Sequences were obtained from PBMCs or a T cell subset sorted from them (not recorded which). The CDR3 nucleotides are TGTGCCAGCAGCTCCGGGCCGCATAACTATGGCTACACCTTC. This gives the protein CASSSGPHNYGYTF.